This T cell receptor beta chain was identified during a study of metastatic and nonmetastatic thyroid tumors (dated by TCRdb to about 2020). Some background on the complete study: The researchers compared repertoires between peripheral blood samples and tumor or nodule tissue samples from patients with malignant or benign thyroid disease. Broader findings and caveats from the paper: TCR beta diversity was reported as significantly higher in malignant tumors than in benign nodules, in both blood and tumor samples.

From its cysteine to its phenylalanine, the CDR3 spans 15 amino acids. Of the read, only the CDR3 DNA is kept; its 45 bases are in frame from base 1. V trim: 7 bases; J trim: 3 bases; unmatched bases: 7. The CDR1 and CDR2 encoded by the germline V gene are MNHNS and SASEGT. None of the patients had been given any treatment before thyroid surgery. Using T-cell receptor beta sequencing, the researchers looked back retrospectively at clinical samples from patients, gathered between about 2011 and 2019. Concerning this clone: Its antigen target is currently unknown. The record has no base qualities; no much larger clone is one base away.

Libraries were prepared through PCR. TCRdb records Illumina HiSeq 4000 as the sequencer. High-throughput sequencing was used to profile the CDR3 region of the TCR beta-chain in every patient. In the paper's pipeline: CDR3 differences across clinicopathological groups were used to build a classifier for discriminating distant-metastatic papillary thyroid cancer patients. To measure repertoire diversity the researchers used the Shannon index, while the Morisita-Horn index served to gauge how similar the tumor and blood repertoires were. TCRdb itself trimmed the public reads at Q25 with fastp, ran MiXCR and retained productive beta chains. These V and J calls are TCRdb output, not the study's own analysis. In this sample the table shows roughly 23,000 clones, more than 20% of which occur a single time. The ten most abundant clones make up 13% of the sample.

The TCR originated in a male donor with papillary thyroid cancer or a benign thyroid nodule (not recorded which). Some clones in this sample may be carry-over from other donors' samples. This chain is built from TRBV6-1 and TRBJ1-5; a stretch of 9 junction bases matches TRBD1. The sequencing input was blood. The CDR3 region has the sequence CASIKTGGDNQPQHF. At the DNA level, the sequence is TGTGCCAGCATCAAGACAGGGGGGGACAATCAGCCCCAGCATTTT.